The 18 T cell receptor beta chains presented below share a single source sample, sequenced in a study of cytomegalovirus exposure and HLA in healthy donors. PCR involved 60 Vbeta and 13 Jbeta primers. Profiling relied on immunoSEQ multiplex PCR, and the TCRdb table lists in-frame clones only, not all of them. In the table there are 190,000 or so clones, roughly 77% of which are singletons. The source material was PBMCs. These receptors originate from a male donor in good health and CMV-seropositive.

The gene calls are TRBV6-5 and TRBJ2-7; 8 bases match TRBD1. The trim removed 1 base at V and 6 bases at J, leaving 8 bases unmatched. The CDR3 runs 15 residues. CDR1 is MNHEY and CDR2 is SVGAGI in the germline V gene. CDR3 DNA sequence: TGTGCCAGCAGTTACTTGGGACAGGCGCGTTCCGAGCAGTACTTC. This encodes CASSYLGQARSEQYF.

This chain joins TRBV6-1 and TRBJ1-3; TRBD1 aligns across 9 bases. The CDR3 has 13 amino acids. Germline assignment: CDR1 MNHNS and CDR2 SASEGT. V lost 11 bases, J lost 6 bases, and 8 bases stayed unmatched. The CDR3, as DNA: TGTGCCTTACGGACAGGGGTTGTAAACACCATATATTTT. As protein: CALRTGVVNTIYF.

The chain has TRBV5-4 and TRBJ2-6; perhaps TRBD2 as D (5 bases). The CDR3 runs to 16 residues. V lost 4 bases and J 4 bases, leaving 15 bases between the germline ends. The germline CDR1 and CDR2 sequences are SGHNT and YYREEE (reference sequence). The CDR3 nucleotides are TGTGCCAGCAGCCCAACCCCGGGGAAAGGGGCCAACGTCCTGACTTTC. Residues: CASSPTPGKGANVLTF.

CDR3 sequence (DNA): TGTGCCAGCAGCCCCGGACAGGGCCGATCACCCCTCCACTTT. Translation: CASSPGQGRSPLHF. The chain combines TRBV14 with TRBJ1-6; the match to TRBD1 covers 8 bases. Losses at the gene ends were 4 bases for V and 10 bases for J; bases not matched to a gene: 6. Germline CDR1 is SGHDN and CDR2 is FVKESK. This CDR3 is 14 amino acids long.

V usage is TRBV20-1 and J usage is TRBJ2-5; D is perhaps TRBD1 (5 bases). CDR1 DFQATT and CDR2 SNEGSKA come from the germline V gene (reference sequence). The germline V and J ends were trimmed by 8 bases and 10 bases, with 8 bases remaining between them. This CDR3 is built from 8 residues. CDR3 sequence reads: CSPQGQYF. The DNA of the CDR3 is TGCAGTCCGCAGGGCCAGTACTTC.

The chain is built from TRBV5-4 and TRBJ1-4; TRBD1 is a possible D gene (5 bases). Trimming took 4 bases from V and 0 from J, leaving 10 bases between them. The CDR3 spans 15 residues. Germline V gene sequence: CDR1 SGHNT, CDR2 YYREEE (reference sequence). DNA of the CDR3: TGTGCCAGCAGCGTCGGGGGTGCAACTAATGAAAAACTGTTTTTT. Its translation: CASSVGGATNEKLFF.

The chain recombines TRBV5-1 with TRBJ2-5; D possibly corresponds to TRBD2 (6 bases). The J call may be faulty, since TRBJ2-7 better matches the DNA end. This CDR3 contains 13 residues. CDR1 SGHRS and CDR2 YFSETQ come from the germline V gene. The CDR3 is CASSLRENVEQYF. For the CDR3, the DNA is TGCGCCAGCAGCTTGCGGGAGAACGTCGAGCAGTACTTC.

CDR3 coding DNA: TGTGCCAGCAGCCAAGAGAGTGGGGGGAAGCAGTACTTC. Amino acids: CASSQESGGKQYF. The V gene is TRBV4-2, the J gene TRBJ2-7; D is perhaps TRBD2 (6 bases). Germline assignment: CDR1 LGHNA and CDR2 YNFKEQ. This CDR3 spans 13 amino acids. The germline V and J ends were trimmed by 0 bases and 8 bases, with 11 bases remaining between them.

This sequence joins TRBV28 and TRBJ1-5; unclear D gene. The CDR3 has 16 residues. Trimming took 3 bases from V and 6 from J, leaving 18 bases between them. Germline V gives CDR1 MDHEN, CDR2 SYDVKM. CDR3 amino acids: CASSFLGVAQSQPQHF. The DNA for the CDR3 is TGTGCCAGCAGTTTTCTAGGAGTTGCCCAGAGTCAGCCCCAGCATTTT.

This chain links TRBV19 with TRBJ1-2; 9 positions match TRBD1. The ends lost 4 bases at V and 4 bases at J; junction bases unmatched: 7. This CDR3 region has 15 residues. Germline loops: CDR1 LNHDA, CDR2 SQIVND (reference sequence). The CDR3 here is CASSRGTGRSYGYTF. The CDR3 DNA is TGTGCCAGTAGTAGAGGGACAGGGAGAAGCTATGGCTACACCTTC.

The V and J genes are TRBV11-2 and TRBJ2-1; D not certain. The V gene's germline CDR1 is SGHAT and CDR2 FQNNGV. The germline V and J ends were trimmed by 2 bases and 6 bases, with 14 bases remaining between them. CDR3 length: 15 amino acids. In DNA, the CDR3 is TGTGCCAGCAGCTTAACCGCCTCCGGTGGCAATGAGCAGTTCTTC. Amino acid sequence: CASSLTASGGNEQFF.

The chain's CDR3 is CASSLGQRRGYTF. The CDR3 nucleotides read TGTGCCAGCAGCTTGGGACAGAGGCGTGGCTACACCTTC. This chain connects TRBV6-5 to TRBJ1-2; 7 bases map to TRBD1. The V gene end was trimmed by 6 bases and the J gene end by 7 bases; junction bases not matched to a gene: 8. The CDR3 is 13 residues long. CDR1 and CDR2 from the germline V gene are MNHEY and SVGAGI.

CDR3 bases: TGTGCCATCAGTGAGTCCACCGGGACAGGGGGTAATTCACCCCTCCACTTT. Translating gives CAISESTGTGGNSPLHF. The V call is TRBV10-3, the J call TRBJ1-6; 11 bases agree with TRBD1. The V gene end was trimmed by 0 bases and the J gene end by 6 bases; junction bases not matched to a gene: 4. CDR1 is ENHRY and CDR2 is SYGVKD in the germline V gene. This CDR3 is built from 17 residues.

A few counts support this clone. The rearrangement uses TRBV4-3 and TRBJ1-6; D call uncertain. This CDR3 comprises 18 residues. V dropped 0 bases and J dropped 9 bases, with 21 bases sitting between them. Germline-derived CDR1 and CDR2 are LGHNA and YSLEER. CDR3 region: CASSQDLVLDSGASPLHF. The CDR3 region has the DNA TGCGCCAGCAGCCAAGATCTCGTCTTAGACTCCGGAGCTTCACCCCTCCACTTT.

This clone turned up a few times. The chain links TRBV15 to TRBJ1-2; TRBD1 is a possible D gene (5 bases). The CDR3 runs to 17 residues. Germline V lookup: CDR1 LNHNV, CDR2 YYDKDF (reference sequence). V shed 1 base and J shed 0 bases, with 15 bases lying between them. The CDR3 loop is CATSRGGRGRTNYGYTF. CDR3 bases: TGTGCCACCAGCAGAGGGGGTCGGGGGAGAACTAACTATGGCTACACCTTC.

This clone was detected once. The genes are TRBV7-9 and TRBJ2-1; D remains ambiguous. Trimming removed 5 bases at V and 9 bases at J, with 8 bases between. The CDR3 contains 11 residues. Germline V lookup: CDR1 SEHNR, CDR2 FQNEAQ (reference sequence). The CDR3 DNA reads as TGTGCCAGCAGCCCCGCAGGTGAGCAGTTCTTC. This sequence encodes CASSPAGEQFF.

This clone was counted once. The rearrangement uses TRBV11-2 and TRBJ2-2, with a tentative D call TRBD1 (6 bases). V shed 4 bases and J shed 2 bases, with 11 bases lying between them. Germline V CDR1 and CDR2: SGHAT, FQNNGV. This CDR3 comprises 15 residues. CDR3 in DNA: TGTGCCAGCAGCTCCGGGACAAGTAACACCGGGGAGCTGTTTTTT. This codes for CASSSGTSNTGELFF.

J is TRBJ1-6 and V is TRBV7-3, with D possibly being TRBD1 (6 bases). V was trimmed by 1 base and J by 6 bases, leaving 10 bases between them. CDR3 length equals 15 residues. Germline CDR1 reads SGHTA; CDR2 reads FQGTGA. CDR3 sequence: CASSLIGRGNSPLHF. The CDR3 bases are TGTGCCAGCAGCTTAATTGGCAGGGGTAATTCACCCCTCCACTTT.